This entry concerns a single TCR beta chain. No antigen is known for it. Base quality data are lacking; no much larger clone is found one base away. Libraries were made using the immunoSEQ multiplex PCR assay. For the multiplex PCR, a mixture combining 60 forward primers for TCR Vbeta segments and 13 reverse primers for TCR Jbeta segments was used. A multiplex PCR assay on genomic DNA amplified the CDR3 region of rearranged TCR beta genes. On the Illumina HiSeq System, the amplified TCR beta libraries were sequenced as 87-base-pair reads. The paper's processing steps were these. Across the 666 repertoires, a later analysis counted 75 million to 90 million unique TCR beta chains, around 11 million of which were shared by at least two donors. Raw reads were error-corrected and collapsed into unique sequences with a nearest-neighbor algorithm that merged closely related sequences to remove PCR and sequencing errors. V, D and J gene segments were assigned by aligning CDR3 sequences to IMGT reference sequences. For a sequence to be retained, a match of at least six nucleotides to both a V gene segment and a J gene segment was required. A rearrangement was called productive if the CDR3 had no stop codons and remained in frame with V and J, and every other rearrangement was called non-productive. Following IMGT convention, CDR3 was defined as the stretch from the second conserved V-encoded cysteine to the conserved J-encoded phenylalanine. The earlier analysis of approximately 500 of the donors excluded sequences that lacked an unambiguous match to a single V gene segment. An earlier analysis of 587 of the donors classified V segments as functional when productive rearrangements were above 56.7% and as segregating when the standard deviation between donors was above 5%. A statistical classification framework was built to diagnose cytomegalovirus status from the catalog of TCR beta chain sequences. In a later analysis, V and J genes were assigned by comparing TCR nucleotide sequences against IMGT/GENE-DB human TR gene sequences. In a later analysis, CDR3 sequences and most-parsimonious VDJ recombination scenarios were assigned using the TCRdist pipeline. A later analysis defined each TCR beta chain by its CDR3 amino acid sequence plus V-gene family, and excluded reads lacking a unique V-gene family. In a later analysis, 500 to 650 highly shared, low-generation-probability nucleotide sequences were removed to address suspected cross-contamination and a sequencing artifact. For each public chain, a later analysis derived a clonal expansion index from normalized ranks of inferred template counts within each repertoire. A later analysis computed generation probabilities with a VDJ recombination model fitted to out-of-frame rearrangements, and checked the results against IGoR. Hypergeometric tests were used in a later analysis to score TCR-TCR, TCR-HLA and TCR-CMV co-occurrence, with a repertoire-size bias correction applied to the TCR pairs. A later analysis estimated false discovery rates by permuting HLA or CMV assignments 20 times. In a later analysis, co-occurring TCRs were grouped using DBSCAN, and TCRdist sequence similarity was added for clustering within HLA-allele-positive subsets. For co-occurrence clustering, repertoires with fewer than 30,000 or more than 120,000 public chains were excluded, along with roughly five repertoires with anomalous nucleotide sharing. TCRdb took this table from immuneACCESS and kept in-frame rearrangements with V and J called. Such tables lack part of the clones; where checked against another copy, unresolved V genes explain under half of the gap, and the rest is unexplained. V and J calls plus clone size are reproduced from that table; the DNA served to infer D and trimming. The sample records approximately 100,000 clones, roughly 71% of which are singletons. About 5% of the sample lies in the top ten.

This record belongs to a study of cytomegalovirus exposure and HLA in healthy donors (dated by TCRdb to the late 2010s). A note on the overall study: An earlier analysis of approximately 640 of the donors reported approximately 270 Gb of sequence data and 117 million unique TCR beta sequences from about 180 million T cells. Five DR-DQ haplotypes were treated as single units for association and clustering because of strong linkage in the cohort. Of the 300 to 500 genotyped donors, over 80% were placed in the genetic ancestry cluster associated with self-reported Caucasian donors. The study aimed to test whether signatures of past pathogen exposure could be identified by cataloging public T cell receptors. Donor age, sex, ethnicity and CMV serostatus were compiled alongside the repertoire data. The number of typed donors differed by locus: about 620-630 for A, B, C, DRB1 and DQB1; 500 to 550 for DQA1; approximately 600 for DPA1; and 400 to 480 for DPB1. Rather than using new phenotypic data, the later analysis identified candidate immune exposures from TCR beta sequences and from how often those sequences occurred across donors. High-throughput TCR immunosequencing, statistical association of individual TCRs with disease status, and machine learning were combined to predict cytomegalovirus infection status. In an earlier analysis of roughly 540 of the donors, high-throughput TCR beta sequencing was used to judge whether each TCR beta V gene segment behaved as functional or pseudogenic. A later genetic analysis used genome-wide SNP genotypes for about 60% of the roughly 670 donors, treating that subset as a discovery cohort. The T cell repertoires of around 670 subjects were profiled by immunosequencing and related to cytomegalovirus serostatus. An early release that covered fewer than 750 HLA-typed donors contained around 300 gigabases of sequencing data and tens of millions of unique TCR sequences. To study patterns of TCR occurrence, a later analysis re-analyzed previously published TCR beta repertoires from hundreds of donors and added high-resolution HLA genotyping. In addition to the first cohort of approximately 650 subjects, a separate validation cohort of 120 different subjects was used. All discovery cohort repertoires had been generated using a single sequencing platform. Class I and class II HLA loci were covered by the typing at four-digit resolution. Among 350 to 400 genotyped donors of the cohort, an average of about 240,000 unique TCR beta nucleotide sequences were sequenced per donor, around 20% of them non-productive.

The CDR3 goes from the cysteine to the phenylalanine over 17 residues. The retained sequence is limited to the CDR3, 51 bases, with the frame set at the first base. The germline V gene (reference sequence) sets CDR1 to MNHEY and CDR2 to SMNVEV. V is pruned by 4 bases and J by 11 bases, leaving 17 bases of the junction without a gene match. What the study reported, not specific to this receptor: Assigning TCR associations to individual alleles was difficult when HLA alleles, especially DR and DQ, strongly co-occurred. V-gene and J-gene trimming of TCR beta chains was associated with a missense DCLRE1C variant in a later genetic analysis, and the association was replicated in an independent cohort. The authors suggested that the approach could potentially be extended to other disease states and immunological phenotypes. Because HLA typing was missing for some donors at each locus, association tests included only the typed subset. In a later analysis, several top co-occurrence clusters were reported to appear linked to parvovirus B19, influenza, CMV and Epstein-Barr virus. Some IMGT-functional V segments, including TRBV6-2 and TRBV6-3, could not be told apart with the 87-base-pair reads, so those segments were excluded. Roughly uniform sequencing depth across donors was assumed in presence/absence analyses, although this assumption may not hold. Linkage disequilibrium might explain the correlated functional status among segregating V segments, but an unknown experimental factor could not be ruled out. The only immune exposure information available for the cohort was CMV serostatus. Because counts were too low, about 15 rarely observed V segments, including chromosome 9 orphons, were left out of the earlier analysis of some 600 of the donors. While some public TCRs were present in many individuals, most TCR sequences turned up only very rarely across donors. The study listed 164 TCR beta chains as associated with cytomegalovirus. A further reported finding was that TCR beta sequences accurately predicted the HLA-A and HLA-B alleles for most subjects in the first cohort. In a later analysis, HLA-associated TCR beta chains showed more clonal expansion and lower generation probabilities than non-associated chains that were equally common. A group of highly shared sequence variants was considered likely to be a technical artifact of the sequencing pipeline. In a later analysis, the rate of TCR association differed among HLA loci, with DRB1 alleles having the most associated TCRs and HLA-C alleles having the fewest. Broadly in line with IMGT annotations, most TCR beta V segments showed up in productive rearrangements about 90% or about 30% of the time in an earlier analysis of approximately 640 of the donors. At a false discovery rate of 0.05, a later analysis linked some 18,000 TCR beta sequences to specific HLA alleles. Three of the identified cytomegalovirus-associated TCR beta chains were confirmed in vitro to be specific for cytomegalovirus antigens. In a later genetic analysis, fewer N-insertions in productive TCRs were reported among donors in an Asian-associated ancestry cluster than the roughly 700-donor mean. Cytomegalovirus status was reported to be diagnosed by the classifier with high specificity and sensitivity in both the original and validation cohorts. Only TCR beta chains were sequenced in this cohort, and the absence of alpha or paired-chain data limited detectable features. According to a later analysis, most CMV-associated TCR beta chains appeared to be HLA-restricted, and the HLA associations seemed to be driven largely by CMV exposure.

In total, 666 healthy bone marrow donors made up the cohort. All cohort members were sampled while nominally healthy, although unrecorded immune exposures were likely present. The donor was CMV seronegative and belonged to the group of around 350 seronegative cohort members. Every donor gave a peripheral blood sample, and the peripheral blood mononuclear cells from that sample were used for TCR beta sequencing. Genomic DNA extraction from the blood cell samples was performed with the Qiagen DNeasy Blood Extraction Kit. The source of this sequence is a middle-aged woman in good health and CMV-seronegative. This receptor chain uses TRBV27 and TRBJ1-6; a stretch of 7 junction bases matches TRBD1. The source material was PBMCs. The nucleotide sequence reads as follows: TGTGCCAGCAGTTCCTCCCGACAGGGTATTGGGTTAGCACCCCTCCACTTT. This gives the protein CASSSSRQGIGLAPLHF.